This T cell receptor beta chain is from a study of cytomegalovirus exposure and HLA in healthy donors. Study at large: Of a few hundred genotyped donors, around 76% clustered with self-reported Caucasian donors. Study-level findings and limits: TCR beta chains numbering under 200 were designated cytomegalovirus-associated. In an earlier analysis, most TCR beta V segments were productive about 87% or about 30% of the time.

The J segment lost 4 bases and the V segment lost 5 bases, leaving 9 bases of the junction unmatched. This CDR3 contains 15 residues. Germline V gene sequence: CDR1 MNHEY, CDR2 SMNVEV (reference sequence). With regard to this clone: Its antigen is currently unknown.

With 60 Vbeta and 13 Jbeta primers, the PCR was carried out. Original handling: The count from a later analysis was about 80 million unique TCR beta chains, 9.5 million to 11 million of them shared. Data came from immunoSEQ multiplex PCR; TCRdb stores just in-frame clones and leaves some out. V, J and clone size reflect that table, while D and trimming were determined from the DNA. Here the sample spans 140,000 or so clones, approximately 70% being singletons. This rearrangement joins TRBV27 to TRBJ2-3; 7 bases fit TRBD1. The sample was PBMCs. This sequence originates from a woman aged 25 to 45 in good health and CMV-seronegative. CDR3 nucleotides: TGTGCCAGCAGTCCACCGACAGGGATCGCAGATACGCAGTATTTT. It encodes CASSPPTGIADTQYF.